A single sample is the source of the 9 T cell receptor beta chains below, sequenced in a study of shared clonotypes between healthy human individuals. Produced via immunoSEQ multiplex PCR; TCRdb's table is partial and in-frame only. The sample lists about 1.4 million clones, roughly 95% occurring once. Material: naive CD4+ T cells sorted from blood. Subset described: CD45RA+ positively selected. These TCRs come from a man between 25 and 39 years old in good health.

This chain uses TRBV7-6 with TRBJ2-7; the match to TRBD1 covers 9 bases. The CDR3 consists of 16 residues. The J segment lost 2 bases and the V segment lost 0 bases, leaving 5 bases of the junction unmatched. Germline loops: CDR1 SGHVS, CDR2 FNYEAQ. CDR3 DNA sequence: TGTGCCAGCAGCTTAGCCGCGGGACAGGGCACCTACGAGCAGTACTTC. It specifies CASSLAAGQGTYEQYF.

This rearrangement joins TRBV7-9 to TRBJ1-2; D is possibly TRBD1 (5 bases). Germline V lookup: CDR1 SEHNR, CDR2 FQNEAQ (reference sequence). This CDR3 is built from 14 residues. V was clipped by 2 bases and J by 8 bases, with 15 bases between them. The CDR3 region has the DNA TGTGCCAGCAGCTTACGGGGAGGGGAGCGGGGCTACACCTTC. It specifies CASSLRGGERGYTF. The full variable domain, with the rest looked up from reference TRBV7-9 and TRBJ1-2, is DTGVSQNPRHKITKRGQNVTFRCDPISEHNRLYWYRQTLGQGPEFLTYFQNEAQLEKSRLLSDRFSAERPKGSFSTLEIQRTEQGDSAMYLCASSLRGGERGYTFGSGTRLTVV.

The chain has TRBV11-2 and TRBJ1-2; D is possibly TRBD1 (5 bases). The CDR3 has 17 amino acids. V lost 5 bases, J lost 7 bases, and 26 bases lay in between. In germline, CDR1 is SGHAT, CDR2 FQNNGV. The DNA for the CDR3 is TGTGCCAGCAGCCGGTTAAGGATTTCGCGGGGGATTGGTGGCTACACCTTC. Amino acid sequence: CASSRLRISRGIGGYTF.

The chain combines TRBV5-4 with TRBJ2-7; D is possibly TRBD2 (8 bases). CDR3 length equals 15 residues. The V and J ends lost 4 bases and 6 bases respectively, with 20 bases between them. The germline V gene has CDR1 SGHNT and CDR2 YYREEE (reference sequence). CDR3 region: CASSQQGWGTSEQYF. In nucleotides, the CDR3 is TGTGCCAGCAGCCAACAGGGGTGGGGGACTAGCGAGCAGTACTTC.

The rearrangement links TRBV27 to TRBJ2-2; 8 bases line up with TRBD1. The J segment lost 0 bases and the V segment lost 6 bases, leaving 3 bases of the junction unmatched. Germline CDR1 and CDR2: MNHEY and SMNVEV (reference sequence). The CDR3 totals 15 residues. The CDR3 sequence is CASRGQVANTGELFF. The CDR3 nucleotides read TGTGCCAGCAGGGGACAGGTGGCGAACACCGGGGAGCTGTTTTTT.

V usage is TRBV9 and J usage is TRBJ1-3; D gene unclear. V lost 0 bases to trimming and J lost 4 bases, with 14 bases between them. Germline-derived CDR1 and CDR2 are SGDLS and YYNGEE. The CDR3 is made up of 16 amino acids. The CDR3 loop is CASSVELGSTGNTIYF. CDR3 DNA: TGTGCCAGCAGCGTAGAGTTAGGGTCAACGGGAAACACCATATATTTT.

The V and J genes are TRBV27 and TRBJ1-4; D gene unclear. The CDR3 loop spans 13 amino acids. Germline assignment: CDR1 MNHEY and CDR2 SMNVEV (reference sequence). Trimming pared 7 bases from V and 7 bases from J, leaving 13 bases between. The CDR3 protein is CASKQNVREKLFF. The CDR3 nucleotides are TGTGCCAGCAAGCAGAACGTACGTGAAAAACTGTTTTTT.

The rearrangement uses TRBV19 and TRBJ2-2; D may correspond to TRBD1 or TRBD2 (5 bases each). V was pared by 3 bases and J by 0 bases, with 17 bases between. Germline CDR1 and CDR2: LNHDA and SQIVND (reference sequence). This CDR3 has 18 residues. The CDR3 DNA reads TGTGCCAGTAGTATTCCCACCCGGGACCAAGCGAACACCGGGGAGCTGTTTTTT. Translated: CASSIPTRDQANTGELFF.

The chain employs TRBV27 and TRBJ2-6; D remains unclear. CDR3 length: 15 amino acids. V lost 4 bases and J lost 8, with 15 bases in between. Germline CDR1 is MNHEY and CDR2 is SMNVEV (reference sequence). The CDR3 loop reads CASSSQSSLPNVLTF. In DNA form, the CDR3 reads TGTGCCAGCAGTTCGCAGTCGTCACTCCCCAACGTCCTGACTTTC.